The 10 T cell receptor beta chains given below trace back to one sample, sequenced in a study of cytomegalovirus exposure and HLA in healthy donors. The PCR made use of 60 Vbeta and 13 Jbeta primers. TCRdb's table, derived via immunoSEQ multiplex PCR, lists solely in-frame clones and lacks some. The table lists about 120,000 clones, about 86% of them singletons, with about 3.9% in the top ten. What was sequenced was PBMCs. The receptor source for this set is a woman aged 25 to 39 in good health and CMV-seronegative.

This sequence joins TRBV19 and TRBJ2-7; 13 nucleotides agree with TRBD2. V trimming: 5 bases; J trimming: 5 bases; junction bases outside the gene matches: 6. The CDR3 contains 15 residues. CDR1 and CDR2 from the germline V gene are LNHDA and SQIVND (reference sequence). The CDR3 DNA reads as TGTGCCAGTAGTCGGACTAGCGGGAGTCTCGACGAGCAGTACTTC. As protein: CASSRTSGSLDEQYF.

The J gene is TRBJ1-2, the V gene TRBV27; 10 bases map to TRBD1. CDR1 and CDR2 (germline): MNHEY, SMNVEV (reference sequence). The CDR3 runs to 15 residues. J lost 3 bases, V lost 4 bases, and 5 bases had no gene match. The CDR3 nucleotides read TGTGCCAGCAGTTCGGGGGACAGGGGTTACTATGGCTACACCTTC. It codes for CASSSGDRGYYGYTF.

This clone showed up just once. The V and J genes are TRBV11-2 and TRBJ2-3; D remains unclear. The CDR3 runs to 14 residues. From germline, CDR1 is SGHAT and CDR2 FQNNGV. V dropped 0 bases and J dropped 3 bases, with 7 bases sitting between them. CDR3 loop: CASSLDWLTDTQYF. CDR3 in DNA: TGTGCCAGCAGCTTAGACTGGCTTACAGATACGCAGTATTTT. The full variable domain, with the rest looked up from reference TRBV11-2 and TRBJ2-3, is EAGVAQSPRYKIIEKRQSVAFWCNPISGHATLYWYQQILGQGPKLLIQFQNNGVVDDSQLPKDRFSAERLKGVDSTLKIQPAKLEDSAVYLCASSLDWLTDTQYFGPGTRLTVL.

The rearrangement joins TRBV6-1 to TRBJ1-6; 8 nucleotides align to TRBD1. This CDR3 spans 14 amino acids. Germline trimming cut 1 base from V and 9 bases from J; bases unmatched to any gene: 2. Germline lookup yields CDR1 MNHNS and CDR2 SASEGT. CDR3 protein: CASSEETGVSPLHF. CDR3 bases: TGTGCCAGCAGTGAAGAGACAGGGGTTTCACCCCTCCACTTT.

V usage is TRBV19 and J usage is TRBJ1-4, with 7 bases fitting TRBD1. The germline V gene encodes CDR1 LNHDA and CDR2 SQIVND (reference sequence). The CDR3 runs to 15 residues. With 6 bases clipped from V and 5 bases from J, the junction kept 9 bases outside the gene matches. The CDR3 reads CASRKGTVPNEKLFF. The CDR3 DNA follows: TGTGCCAGTAGGAAGGGGACAGTACCGAATGAAAAACTGTTTTTT.

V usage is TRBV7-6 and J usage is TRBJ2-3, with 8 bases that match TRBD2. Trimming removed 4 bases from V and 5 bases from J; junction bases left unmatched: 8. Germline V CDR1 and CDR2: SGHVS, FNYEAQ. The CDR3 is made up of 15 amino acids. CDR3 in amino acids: CASSSGTSVIDTQYF. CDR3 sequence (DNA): TGTGCCAGCAGCTCCGGGACTAGTGTGATAGATACGCAGTATTTT.

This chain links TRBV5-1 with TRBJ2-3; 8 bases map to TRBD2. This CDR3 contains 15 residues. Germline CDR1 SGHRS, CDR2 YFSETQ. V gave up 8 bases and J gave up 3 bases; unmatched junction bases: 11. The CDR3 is CASAVGRGATDTQYF. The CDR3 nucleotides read TGCGCCAGTGCCGTCGGGAGGGGGGCGACAGATACGCAGTATTTT.

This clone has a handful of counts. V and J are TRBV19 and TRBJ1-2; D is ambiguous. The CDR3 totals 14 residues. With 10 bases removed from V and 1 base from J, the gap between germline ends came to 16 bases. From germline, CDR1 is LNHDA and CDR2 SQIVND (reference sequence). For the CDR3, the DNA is TGTGCCATTCGTTCTCCACAGAATAACTATGGCTACACCTTC. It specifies CAIRSPQNNYGYTF. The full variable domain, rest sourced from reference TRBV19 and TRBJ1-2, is DGGITQSPKYLFRKEGQNVTLSCEQNLNHDAMYWYRQDPGQGLRLIYYSQIVNDFQKGDIAEGYSVSREKKESFPLTVTSAQKNPTAFYLCAIRSPQNNYGYTFGSGTRLTVV.

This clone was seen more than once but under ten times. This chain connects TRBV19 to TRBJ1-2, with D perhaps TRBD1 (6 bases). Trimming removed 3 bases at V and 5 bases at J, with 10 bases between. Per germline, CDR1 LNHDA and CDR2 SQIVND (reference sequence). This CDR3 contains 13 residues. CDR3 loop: CASSILDRYGYTF. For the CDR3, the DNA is TGTGCCAGTAGTATCCTGGACAGATATGGCTACACCTTC.

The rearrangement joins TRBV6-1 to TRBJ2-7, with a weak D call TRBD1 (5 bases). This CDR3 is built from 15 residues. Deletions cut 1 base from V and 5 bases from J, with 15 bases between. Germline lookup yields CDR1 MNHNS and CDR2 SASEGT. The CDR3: CASSEGQLRRNEQYF. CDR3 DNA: TGTGCCAGCAGTGAAGGACAGCTTCGGCGGAACGAGCAGTACTTC.